This TCR beta chain was identified in a study of blood T cells in healthy people across ages. Study at large: When template switching was applied, about one barcoded beta molecule was captured per two T cells.

A J-beta primer mix and a sample-barcoded 5' primer were used in a second PCR of about 7 to 12 cycles. Each sample yielded at least 2.5 million CDR3-containing paired-end reads. MiXCR, run by TCRdb on the 5' RACE reads, gives a single entry per CDR3 protein. The sample records 950,000 to 1,200,000 distinct CDR3 sequences, under 40% being singletons. This clonotype was recorded a few times. The authors drew about 9.9 milliliters of peripheral blood from each donor. The CDR3 runs to 16 residues. Germline V CDR1 and CDR2: SGHDT, YYEEEE. V gave up 0 bases and J gave up 8 bases; unmatched junction bases: 11.

This TCR came from a man aged 18 to 29 in good health. The sample consisted of blood. This chain uses TRBV5-6 with TRBJ2-1; TRBD1 agrees at 7 bases. The CDR3: CASSLDRITGVDEQFF. Here the CDR3 DNA reads TGTGCCAGCAGCTTGGATCGAATCACAGGGGTTGATGAGCAGTTCTTC.